The rows below give T cell receptor beta chains drawn from one sample of a study of blood T cell repertoires in COVID-19. Only in-frame clones appear in the TCRdb table, and some are missing; sequencing was by immunoSEQ multiplex PCR. The table lists around 290,000 clones, 75% to 95% of them singletons, with 0.9% to 1.2% in the top ten. The sequencing sample was made of PBMCs or T cells enriched from blood (not recorded which). All receptors come from a woman between 25 and 40 years old who had recovered from COVID-19. CDR3s include the opening cysteine and the closing phenylalanine or tryptophan. A D gene is named only where the DNA matches it firmly. Size is omitted from some rows. Given values are once, few, many or a class for expanded clones.

>TRBD1|14|TRBV7-2|TRBJ1-5|-
TGTGCCAGCAGCCGCGACAGGGCCTATCAGCCCCAGCATTTT
CASSRDRAYQPQHF
>TRBD1|15|TRBV7-2|TRBJ2-5|-
TGTGCCAGCAGCTTAGCGGGGGGACAGGCAGAGACCCAGTACTTC
CASSLAGGQAETQYF
>TRBD1|17|TRBV28|TRBJ1-6|-
TGTGCCAGCAGTCCCCAATTTCTGGGACAGGGGAATTCACCCCTCCACTTT
CASSPQFLGQGNSPLHF
>-|13|TRBV30|TRBJ2-1|-
TGTGCCTGGAGTCCGGGGACCTACAATGAGCAGTTCTTC
CAWSPGTYNEQFF
>TRBD1|16|TRBV28|TRBJ1-4|-
TGTGCCAGCAGCCTGACGCGACAGGGCGGGGGGGGAAAACTGTTTTTT
CASSLTRQGGGGKLFF
>-|14|TRBV18|TRBJ1-1|-
TGTGCCAGCTCGATGGGGCAGGGAAACACTGAAGCTTTCTTT
CASSMGQGNTEAFF
>TRBD1|17|TRBV28|TRBJ1-5|-
TGTGCCAGCAGTTTAAGGGGCAGGGGGACGGGCAATCAGCCCCAGCATTTT
CASSLRGRGTGNQPQHF
>TRBD2|14|TRBV20-1|TRBJ2-5|-
TGCAGTGCTAGTCTGGCTAGCGGACAAGAGACCCAGTACTTC
CSASLASGQETQYF
>-|15|TRBV28|TRBJ1-2|-
TGTGCCAGCATCGACGGCGCCAGGGCTAACTATGGCTACACCTTC
CASIDGARANYGYTF
>TRBD2|15|TRBV7-8|TRBJ2-7|-
TGTGCCAGCAGCCCAGTAGCGGGAGGAGGTTACGAGCAGTACTTC
CASSPVAGGGYEQYF
>-|14|TRBV11-2|TRBJ1-5|-
TGTGCCAGCAGCTTCGACGGGGGGAATCAGCCCCAGCATTTT
CASSFDGGNQPQHF
>-|14|TRBV19|TRBJ2-7|-
TGTGCCAGTAGTATAGCGACTAGACTCTACGAGCAGTACTTC
CASSIATRLYEQYF
>-|15|TRBV28|TRBJ1-5|few
TGTGCCAGCAGTACCTCGGGTCTTTCGAATCAGCCCCAGCATTTT
CASSTSGLSNQPQHF
>-|14|TRBV5-4|TRBJ1-4|-
TGTGCCAGCAGCTTGAACGGGGAGTTTGAAAAACTGTTTTTT
CASSLNGEFEKLFF
>-|15|TRBV18|TRBJ1-2|-
TGTGCCAGCTCACCATCAAGAAAACGAGGCTATGGCTACACCTTC
CASSPSRKRGYGYTF
>-|15|TRBV2|TRBJ2-1|-
TGTGCCAGCATGGTCGGCGGTAGCTCCTACAATGAGCAGTTCTTC
CASMVGGSSYNEQFF
>TRBD2|15|TRBV6-5|TRBJ2-1|-
TGTGCCAGCAGGCCCGGGACTAGCGGGACCATGGCGCAGTTCTTC
CASRPGTSGTMAQFF
>-|14|TRBV5-1|TRBJ2-3|-
TGCGCCAGCAGTAAAGGGGGGGGGACAGATACGCAGTATTTT
CASSKGGGTDTQYF
>-|14|TRBV7-2|TRBJ2-7|-
TGTGCCAGCAGCGCGGGACAGACCTCCGGGGAGCAGTACTTC
CASSAGQTSGEQYF
>TRBD1|18|TRBV3-1/TRBV3-2|TRBJ2-7|once
TGTGCCAGCAGCCACTTATCCGGGGACAGTTTGAGCTCCTACGAGCAGTACTTC
CASSHLSGDSLSSYEQYF
>-|14|TRBV15|TRBJ2-7|-
TGTGCCACCAGCACCCCGGGACAAAACTACGAGCAGTACTTC
CATSTPGQNYEQYF
>-|15|TRBV2|TRBJ2-4|-
TGTGCCAGCGAGCCGGACACCCTGGCCAAAAACATTCAGTACTTC
CASEPDTLAKNIQYF
>TRBD1|16|TRBV5-6|TRBJ1-1|-
TGTGCCAGCAGCTCACCCGGGACAGGGAAGAACACTGAAGCTTTCTTT
CASSSPGTGKNTEAFF
>TRBD1|14|TRBV5-6|TRBJ1-2|-
TGTGCCAGCAGCCAGGGACAGGGTTGGCATGGCTACACCTTC
CASSQGQGWHGYTF
>-|12|TRBV29-1|TRBJ1-1|once
TGCAGCGGAGGACTGTTGAACACTGAAGCTTTCTTT
CSGGLLNTEAFF
>-|12|TRBV30|TRBJ2-7|-
TGTGCCTGGAGCCTCGGCTCCTACGAGCAGTACTTC
CAWSLGSYEQYF
>-|12|TRBV28|TRBJ2-7|-
TGTGCCAGCAGTTGGACAATCGAGGCACAGTACTTC
CASSWTIEAQYF
>-|18|TRBV24-1|TRBJ1-5|-
TGTGCCACCAGTGGGGGGGAAGAAGGACTTTATAGCAATCAGCCCCAGCATTTT
CATSGGEEGLYSNQPQHF
>TRBD1|16|TRBV23-1|TRBJ2-3|-
TGCGCCAGCAGTCGCCACTCACAGGGGACCACAGATACGCAGTATTTT
CASSRHSQGTTDTQYF
>TRBD2|19|TRBV29-1|TRBJ2-5|-
TGCAGCGTTGAGGGGAGAGGAGGACTAGCGGGAGTGAGGGGAGAGACCCAGTACTTC
CSVEGRGGLAGVRGETQYF
>TRBD1|14|TRBV28|TRBJ1-2|-
TGTGCCAGCAGCCCCGGACAGGGAGGCTATGGCTACACCTTC
CASSPGQGGYGYTF
>-|14|TRBV7-8|TRBJ2-7|-
TGTGCCAGCAGAAATGGACATATCTCCTACGAGCAGTACTTC
CASRNGHISYEQYF
>TRBD1|17|TRBV7-9|TRBJ1-3|-
TGTGCCAGCAGCACTTTACCGGGACAGGCCTCTGGAAACACCATATATTTT
CASSTLPGQASGNTIYF
>-|14|TRBV14|TRBJ1-1|-
TGTGCCAGCAGCCACAGGGGAAGGAACACTGAAGCTTTCTTT
CASSHRGRNTEAFF
>TRBD1|15|TRBV2|TRBJ1-5|-
TGTGCCAGCAGCCATGGGACAGGGGGATTTCAGCCCCAGCATTTT
CASSHGTGGFQPQHF
>TRBD2|14|TRBV28|TRBJ2-3|-
TGTGCCAGTGGTAGCGGGAGGACCACAGATACGCAGTATTTT
CASGSGRTTDTQYF
>TRBD1|14|TRBV30|TRBJ2-7|-
TGTGCCTGGAATCCCCAGGGGGAAGGCTACGAGCAGTACTTC
CAWNPQGEGYEQYF
>-|14|TRBV9|TRBJ2-5|-
TGTGCCAGCAGCGTAGCAGGCAGTTGGGAGACCCAGTACTTC
CASSVAGSWETQYF